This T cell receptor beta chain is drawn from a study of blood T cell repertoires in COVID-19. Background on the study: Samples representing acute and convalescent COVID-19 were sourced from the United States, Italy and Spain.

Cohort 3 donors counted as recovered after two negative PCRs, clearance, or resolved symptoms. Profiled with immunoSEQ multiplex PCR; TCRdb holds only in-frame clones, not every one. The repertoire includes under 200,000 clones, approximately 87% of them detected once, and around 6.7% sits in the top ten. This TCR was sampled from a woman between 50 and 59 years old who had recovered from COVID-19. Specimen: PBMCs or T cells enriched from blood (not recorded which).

The CDR3 DNA is TGTGCCAGCAGCTTGGGAATAGCGGGGGGACCGAACACCGGGGAGCTGTTTTTT. Translating it yields CASSLGIAGGPNTGELFF. The chain is built from TRBV5-4 and TRBJ2-2; 10 bases are a match to TRBD2. V was pared by 0 bases and J by 0 bases, with 5 bases of the junction left unmatched. Germline assignment: CDR1 SGHNT and CDR2 YYREEE (reference sequence). CDR3 size: 18 residues.